This T cell receptor beta chain is drawn from a study of shared clonotypes between healthy human individuals. The study, taken as a whole, reports: Against clonotypes common to all four donors, non-shared ones had lower generation probabilities. With few donors, the genetic and exposure-history diversity represented was limited.

In the authors' workflow: Junction-only sequences produced by ImmunoSEQ had no quality scores, so filtering differed. The method was immunoSEQ multiplex PCR; TCRdb's version includes in-frame clones alone and lacks a portion of them. V and J calls and clone size are given by that table; D and trimming were obtained from the DNA. This table has around 1,000,000 clones, 70% to 85% appearing once. Germline CDR1 MDHEN, CDR2 SYDVKM. Trimming removed 6 bases from V and 9 bases from J, with 12 bases in between. This CDR3 contains 12 residues. Worth noting for this clone: What it binds is not known.

This clonotype was sampled from a man younger than 35 in good health. Some clones in this sample may be carry-over from other donors' samples. J is TRBJ1-5 and V is TRBV28; D ambiguous. Sequenced material: memory CD4+ T cells from PBMCs. Subset denoted: CD45RA-negative fraction. In DNA form, the CDR3 reads TGTGCCAGCAGGTCCGGGCTGGGGCCCCAGCATTTT. It is translated as CASRSGLGPQHF.